This TCR beta chain was captured in a study of blood T cell repertoires in COVID-19. Overall study context: COVID-19 samples collected from the United States, Italy and Spain covered acute and convalescent phases. PBMCs, B-cell-depleted T cells, or T cells were the source of the cDNA or gDNA that made up the material.

The CDR3 contains 12 residues. Germline assignment: CDR1 KGHDR and CDR2 SFDVKD. The V gene lost 6 bases and the J gene lost 5 bases, with 7 bases spanning the gap. In the study's own analysis: How many nucleated cells were present was estimated from reference gene primer amplification. The assay was immunoSEQ multiplex PCR, and TCRdb's table has in-frame clones only and misses some. For V, J and clone size, that table is used; D and trimming come from the DNA. Of roughly 250,000 clones in the sample, 82% were seen once. V gene TRBV24-1 combines with J gene TRBJ1-5; unclear D gene. This receptor was identified in a woman at least 80 years old with active or convalescent COVID-19. The sample was peripheral blood. The CDR3 DNA is TGTGCCACCAGTTTGGCAGATCAGCCCCAGCATTTT. It codes for CATSLADQPQHF.